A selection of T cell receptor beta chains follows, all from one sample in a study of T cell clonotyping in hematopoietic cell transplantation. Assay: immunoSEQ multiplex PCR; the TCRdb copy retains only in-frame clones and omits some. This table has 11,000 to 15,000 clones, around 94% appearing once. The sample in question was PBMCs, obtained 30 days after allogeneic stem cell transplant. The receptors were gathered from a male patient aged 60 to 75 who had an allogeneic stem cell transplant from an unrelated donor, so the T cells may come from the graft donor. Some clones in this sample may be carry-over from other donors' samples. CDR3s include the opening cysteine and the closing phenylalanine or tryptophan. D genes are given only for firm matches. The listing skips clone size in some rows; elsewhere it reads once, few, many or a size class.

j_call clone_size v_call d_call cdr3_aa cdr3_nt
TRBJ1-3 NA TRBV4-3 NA CASSRRIGTGNTIYF TGCGCCAGCAGCCGAAGAATAGGGACTGGAAACACCATATATTTT
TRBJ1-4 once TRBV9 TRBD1 CASSADLQGEEEKLFF TGTGCCAGCAGCGCAGATCTACAGGGGGAAGAGGAAAAACTGTTTTTT
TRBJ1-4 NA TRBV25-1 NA CASSDGQGEKLFF TGTGCCAGCAGTGACGGGCAGGGTGAAAAACTGTTTTTT
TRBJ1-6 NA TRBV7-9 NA CASSLAMGNSPLHF TGTGCCAGCAGCTTAGCCATGGGGAATTCACCCCTCCACTTT
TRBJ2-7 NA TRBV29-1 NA CSAEGNTYEQYF TGCAGCGCCGAGGGGAATACCTACGAGCAGTACTTC
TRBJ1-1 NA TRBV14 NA CASLRQDMNTEAFF TGTGCCAGCTTGCGACAGGACATGAACACTGAAGCTTTCTTT
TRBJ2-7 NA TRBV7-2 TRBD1 CASSPRQGTGYEQYF TGTGCCAGCAGCCCCCGACAGGGAACCGGCTACGAGCAGTACTTC
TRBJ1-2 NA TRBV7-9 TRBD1 CASRAGGTSGYGYTF TGTGCCAGCAGAGCAGGGGGCACCTCAGGCTATGGCTACACCTTC
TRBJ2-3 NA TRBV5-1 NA CASSHGQGGSTDTQYF TGCGCCAGCAGCCACGGACAGGGAGGGAGCACAGATACGCAGTATTTT
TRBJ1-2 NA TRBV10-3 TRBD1 CASSYGRGLYGYTF TGTGCCAGCAGTTACGGGAGGGGGCTCTATGGCTACACCTTC
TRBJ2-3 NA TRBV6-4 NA CASSRDRATDTQYF TGTGCCAGCAGCCGGGACCGCGCCACAGATACGCAGTATTTT
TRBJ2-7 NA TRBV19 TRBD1 CASSNRGRREQYF TGTGCCAGTAGTAACAGGGGGCGCCGGGAGCAGTACTTC
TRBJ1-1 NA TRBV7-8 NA CASSLVRTMNTEAFF TGTGCCAGCAGCTTAGTCAGGACCATGAACACTGAAGCTTTCTTT
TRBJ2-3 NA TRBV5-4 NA CASSLAQRRGADTQYF TGTGCCAGCAGCTTGGCCCAACGCCGAGGGGCAGATACGCAGTATTTT
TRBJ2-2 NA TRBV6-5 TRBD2 CASSYRTSGGNGELFF TGTGCCAGCAGTTACCGCACTAGCGGGGGGAACGGGGAGCTGTTTTTT
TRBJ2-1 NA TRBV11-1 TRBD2 CASSGTSLYNEQFF TGTGCCAGCAGCGGGACTAGCCTATACAATGAGCAGTTCTTC
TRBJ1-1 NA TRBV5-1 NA CASSLRQQSIMNTEAFF TGCGCCAGCAGCTTGCGACAGCAAAGTATTATGAACACTGAAGCTTTCTTT
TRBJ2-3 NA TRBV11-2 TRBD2 CASSFGGGTDTQYF TGTGCCAGCAGCTTCGGGGGGGGCACAGATACGCAGTATTTT
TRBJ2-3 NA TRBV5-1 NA CASSLTSSTDTQYF TGCGCCAGCAGCCTCACATCCTCCACAGATACGCAGTATTTT
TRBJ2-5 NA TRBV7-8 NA CASSSRGGLTGETQYF TGTGCCAGCAGCTCACGAGGGGGGCTGACCGGAGAGACCCAGTACTTC
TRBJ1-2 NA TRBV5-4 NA CASSSPNYGYTF TGTGCCAGCAGCTCTCCTAACTATGGCTACACCTTC
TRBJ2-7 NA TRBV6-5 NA CASSYSTDGYEQYF TGTGCCAGCAGTTACTCGACGGACGGGTACGAGCAGTACTTC
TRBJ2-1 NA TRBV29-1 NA CSVEGGPGVNEQFF TGCAGCGTTGAAGGTGGCCCCGGCGTCAATGAGCAGTTCTTC
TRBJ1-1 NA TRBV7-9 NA CASLRAPGNEAFF TGTGCCAGCCTTCGGGCGCCAGGCAATGAAGCTTTCTTT
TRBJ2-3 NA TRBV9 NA CASGPFGTDTQYF TGTGCCAGCGGACCTTTTGGCACAGATACGCAGTATTTT
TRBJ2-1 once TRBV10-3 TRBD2 CAISPLAGVGYNEQFF TGTGCCATCAGTCCACTAGCGGGAGTGGGCTACAATGAGCAGTTCTTC
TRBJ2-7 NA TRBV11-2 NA CASSLTTEGPYEQYF TGTGCCAGCAGCTTGACGACAGAGGGACCCTACGAGCAGTACTTC
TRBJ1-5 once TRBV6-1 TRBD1 CASRQTTGGSQPQHF TGTGCCAGCAGACAAACGACAGGGGGATCTCAGCCCCAGCATTTT
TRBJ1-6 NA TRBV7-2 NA CASSLAGDSPLHF TGTGCCAGCAGCTTAGCGGGTGATTCACCCCTCCACTTT